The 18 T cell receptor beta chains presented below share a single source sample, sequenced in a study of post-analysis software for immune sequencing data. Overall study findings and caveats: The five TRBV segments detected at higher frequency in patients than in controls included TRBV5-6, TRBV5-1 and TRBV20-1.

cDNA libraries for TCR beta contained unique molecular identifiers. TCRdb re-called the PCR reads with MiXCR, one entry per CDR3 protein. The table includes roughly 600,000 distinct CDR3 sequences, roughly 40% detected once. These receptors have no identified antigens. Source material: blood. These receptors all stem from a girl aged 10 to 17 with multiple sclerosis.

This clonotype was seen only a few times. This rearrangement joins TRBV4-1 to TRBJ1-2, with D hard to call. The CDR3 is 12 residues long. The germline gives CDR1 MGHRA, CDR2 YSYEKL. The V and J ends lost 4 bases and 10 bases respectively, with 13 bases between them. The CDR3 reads CASSPGGHLYTF. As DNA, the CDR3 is TGCGCCAGCAGCCCAGGCGGGCACCTCTACACCTTC.

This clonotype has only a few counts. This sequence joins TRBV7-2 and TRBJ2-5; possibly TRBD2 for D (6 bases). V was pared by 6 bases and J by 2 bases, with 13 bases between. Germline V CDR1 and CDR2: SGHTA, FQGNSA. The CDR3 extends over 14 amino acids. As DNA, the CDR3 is TGTGCCAGCAGGGGCGGGGAGGTACAAGAGACCCAGTACTTC. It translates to CASRGGEVQETQYF.

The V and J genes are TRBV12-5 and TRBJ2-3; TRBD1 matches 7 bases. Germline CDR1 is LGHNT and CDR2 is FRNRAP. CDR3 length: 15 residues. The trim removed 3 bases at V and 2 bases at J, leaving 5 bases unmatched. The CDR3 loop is CASGFTGANTDTQYF. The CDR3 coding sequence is TGTGCTAGTGGTTTCACAGGGGCGAACACAGATACGCAGTATTTT.

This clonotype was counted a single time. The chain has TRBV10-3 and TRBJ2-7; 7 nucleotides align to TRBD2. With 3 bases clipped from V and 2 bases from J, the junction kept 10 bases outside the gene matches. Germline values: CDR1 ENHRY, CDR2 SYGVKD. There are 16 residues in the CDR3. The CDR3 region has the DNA TGTGCCATCAGTGAAGCTAGAAGCGGGGCGGCCTACGAGCAGTACTTC. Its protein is CAISEARSGAAYEQYF.

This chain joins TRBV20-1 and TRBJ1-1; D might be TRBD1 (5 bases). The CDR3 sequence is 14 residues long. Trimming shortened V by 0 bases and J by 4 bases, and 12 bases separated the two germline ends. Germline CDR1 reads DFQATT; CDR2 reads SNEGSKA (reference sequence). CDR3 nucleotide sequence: TGCAGTGCTAGAGATCTAGGCAGGGTCACTGAAGCTTTCTTT. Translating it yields CSARDLGRVTEAFF.

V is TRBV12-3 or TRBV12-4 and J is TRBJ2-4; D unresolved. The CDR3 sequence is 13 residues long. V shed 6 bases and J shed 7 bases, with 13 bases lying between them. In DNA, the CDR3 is TGTGCCAGCAGAAGCATAGACGTCAACATTCAGTACTTC. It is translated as CASRSIDVNIQYF.

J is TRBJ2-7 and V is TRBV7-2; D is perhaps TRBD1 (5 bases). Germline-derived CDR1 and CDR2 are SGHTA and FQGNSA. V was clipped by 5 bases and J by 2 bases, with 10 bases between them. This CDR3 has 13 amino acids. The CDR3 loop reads CASSHTGTYEQYF. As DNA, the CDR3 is TGTGCCAGCAGCCACACAGGCACCTACGAGCAGTACTTC.

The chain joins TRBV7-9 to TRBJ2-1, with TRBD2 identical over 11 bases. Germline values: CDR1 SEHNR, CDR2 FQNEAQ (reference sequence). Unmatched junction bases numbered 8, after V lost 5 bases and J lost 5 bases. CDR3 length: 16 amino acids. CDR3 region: CASSSYSGGANNEQFF. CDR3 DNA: TGTGCCAGCAGCAGCTATAGCGGGGGGGCCAACAATGAGCAGTTCTTC.

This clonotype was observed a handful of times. The CDR3 DNA sequence: TGCGCCAGCAGCTTGGCAGGGCTCTCCGGCTACACCTTC. Amino acids: CASSLAGLSGYTF. The chain employs TRBV5-1 and TRBJ1-2; D might be TRBD1 (5 bases). This CDR3 has 13 residues. The V gene lost 0 bases and the J gene lost 8 bases, with 11 bases spanning the gap. The germline V gene encodes CDR1 SGHRS and CDR2 YFSETQ.

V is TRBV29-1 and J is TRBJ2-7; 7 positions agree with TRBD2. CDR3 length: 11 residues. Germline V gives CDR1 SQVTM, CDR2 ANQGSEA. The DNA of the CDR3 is TGCAGTGCGGGAGAGAACTACGAGCAGTACTTC. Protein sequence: CSAGENYEQYF.

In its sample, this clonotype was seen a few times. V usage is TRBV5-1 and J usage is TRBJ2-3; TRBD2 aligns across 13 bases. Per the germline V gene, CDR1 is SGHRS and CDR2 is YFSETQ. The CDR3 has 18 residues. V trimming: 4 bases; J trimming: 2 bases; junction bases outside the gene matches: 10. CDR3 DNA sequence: TGCGCCAGCAGCCCCCGGACTAGCGGGGGCCTACTCACAGATACGCAGTATTTT. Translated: CASSPRTSGGLLTDTQYF.

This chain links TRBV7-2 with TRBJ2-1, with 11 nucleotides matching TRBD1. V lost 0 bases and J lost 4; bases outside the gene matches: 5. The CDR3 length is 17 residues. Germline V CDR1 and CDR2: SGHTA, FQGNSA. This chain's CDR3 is CASSLAGGTGGYNEQFF. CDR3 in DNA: TGTGCCAGCAGCTTAGCTGGGGGGACAGGGGGTTACAATGAGCAGTTCTTC.

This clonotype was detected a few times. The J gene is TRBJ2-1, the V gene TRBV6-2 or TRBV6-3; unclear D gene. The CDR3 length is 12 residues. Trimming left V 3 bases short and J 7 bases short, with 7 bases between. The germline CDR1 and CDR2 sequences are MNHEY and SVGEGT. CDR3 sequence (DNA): TGTGCCAGCAGTTATGGGGTTAATGAGCAGTTCTTC. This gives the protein CASSYGVNEQFF.

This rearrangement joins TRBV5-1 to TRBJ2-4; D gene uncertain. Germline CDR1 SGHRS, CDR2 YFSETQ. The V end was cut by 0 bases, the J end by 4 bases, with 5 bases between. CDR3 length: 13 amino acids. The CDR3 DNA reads TGCGCCAGCAGCTTGGGTCGGAAAAACATTCAGTACTTC. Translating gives CASSLGRKNIQYF.

CDR3 region: CASSLGMSYEQYF. The CDR3 DNA reads as TGTGCCAGCAGTTTAGGCATGTCCTACGAGCAGTACTTC. This chain links TRBV27 with TRBJ2-7, with D hard to call. The ends were cut back, 2 bases at V and 1 base at J, with 6 bases in the middle. The germline gives CDR1 MNHEY, CDR2 SMNVEV (reference sequence). The CDR3 runs 13 residues.

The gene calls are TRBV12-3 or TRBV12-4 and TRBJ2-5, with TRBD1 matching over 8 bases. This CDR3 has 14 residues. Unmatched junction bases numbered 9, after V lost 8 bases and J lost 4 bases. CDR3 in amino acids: CASGGTGRGETQYF. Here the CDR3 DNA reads TGTGCCAGCGGGGGGACAGGTCGGGGAGAGACCCAGTACTTC.

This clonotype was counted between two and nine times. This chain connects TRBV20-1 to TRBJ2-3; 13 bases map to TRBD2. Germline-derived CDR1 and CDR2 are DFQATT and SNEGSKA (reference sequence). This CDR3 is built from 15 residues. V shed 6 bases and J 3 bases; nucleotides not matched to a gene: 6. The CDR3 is CSATTSGRATDTQYF. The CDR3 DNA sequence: TGCAGTGCCACAACTAGCGGGAGGGCAACAGATACGCAGTATTTT.

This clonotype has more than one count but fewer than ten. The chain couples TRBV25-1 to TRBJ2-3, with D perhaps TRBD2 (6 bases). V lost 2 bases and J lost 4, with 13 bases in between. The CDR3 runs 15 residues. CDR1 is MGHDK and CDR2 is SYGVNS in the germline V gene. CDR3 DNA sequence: TGTGCCAGCAGTGAACGAAGGGGAGGCGCAGATACGCAGTATTTT. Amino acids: CASSERRGGADTQYF.